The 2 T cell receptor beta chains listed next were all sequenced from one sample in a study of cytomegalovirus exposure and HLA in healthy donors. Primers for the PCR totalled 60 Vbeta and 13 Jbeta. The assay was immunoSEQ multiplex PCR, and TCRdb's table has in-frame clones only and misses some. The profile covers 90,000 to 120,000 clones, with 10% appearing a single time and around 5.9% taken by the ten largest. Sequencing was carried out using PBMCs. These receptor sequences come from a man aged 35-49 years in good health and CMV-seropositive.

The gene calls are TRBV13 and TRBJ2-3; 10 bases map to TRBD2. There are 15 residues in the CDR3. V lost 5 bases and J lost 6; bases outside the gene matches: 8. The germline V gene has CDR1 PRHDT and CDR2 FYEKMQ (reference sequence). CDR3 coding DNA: TGTGCCAGCAGCCCCACTAGCGGGGCTAGGGATACGCAGTATTTT. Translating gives CASSPTSGARDTQYF.

DNA for the CDR3: TGTGCCACCAGCAGAGATAGGGCTAGCGGGGCCTACGAGCAGTACTTC. This gives the protein CATSRDRASGAYEQYF. The chain has TRBV15 and TRBJ2-7, with TRBD2 matching 9 bases. CDR3 length: 16 residues. V shed 0 bases and J 2 bases; nucleotides not matched to a gene: 5. Germline assignment: CDR1 LNHNV and CDR2 YYDKDF (reference sequence).